This T cell receptor (beta chain) originates from a study of response to subunit inactivated influenza vaccine. Study-wide findings and caveats: Seasonal influenza vaccination, on each occasion, was suggested by the authors to recruit few new T cells.

The CDR3 covers 13 residues. The germline V gene has CDR1 LGHNA and CDR2 YNFKEQ. V was cut by 0 bases and J by 6 bases, with 9 bases left in between. This clonotype was seen at least ten times. The antigen is unknown. TCRdb fed the RT-PCR reads into MiXCR, producing one record per CDR3 protein. The table shows hundreds of thousands of distinct CDR3 sequences, with 15% to 17% occurring only once. The TCR sequence derives from a man in his forties or fifties who received an inactivated influenza vaccine. The chain combines TRBV4-2 with TRBJ2-7; no reliable D call. Sequencing was performed on PBMCs from blood, taken roughly 13 days after vaccination. Written as DNA, the CDR3 is TGTGCCAGCAGCCAAGATAAGGCTGCCGAGCAGTACTTC. Protein sequence: CASSQDKAAEQYF.